This passage covers 14 T cell receptor beta chains from one sample sequenced in a study of STAT5B mutations in CD4+ large granular lymphocyte leukemia. TCRdb's table, derived via immunoSEQ multiplex PCR, lists solely in-frame clones and lacks some. The sample holds about 30,000 clones, more than 75% seen once. Sequencing used CD4+ T cells from blood buffy coats. The receptors were sampled from a human donor in good health.

The chain recombines TRBV27 with TRBJ1-5; no clear D gene. The CDR3 has 11 residues. Trimming removed 3 bases at V and 6 bases at J, with 3 bases between. From germline, CDR1 is MNHEY and CDR2 SMNVEV (reference sequence). The CDR3 DNA reads TGTGCCAGCAGTTTTAGTCAGCCCCAGCATTTT. The encoded protein is CASSFSQPQHF.

In its sample, this clone was seen once. The chain combines TRBV19 with TRBJ1-5; tentatively, D is TRBD1 (5 bases). V was shortened by 6 bases and J by 2 bases, with 14 bases between the two germline ends. CDR1 and CDR2 from the germline V gene are LNHDA and SQIVND (reference sequence). The CDR3 sequence is 15 residues long. The CDR3 nucleotides read TGTGCCAGTAGGGATGGGACGCAAGGCAATCAGCCCCAGCATTTT. It yields the protein CASRDGTQGNQPQHF.

The chain has TRBV9 and TRBJ1-5; 7 bases match TRBD1. Germline V gene data show CDR1 as SGDLS and CDR2 as YYNGEE. V dropped 5 bases and J dropped 0; count of bases not matched to a gene: 5. CDR3 length: 15 residues. The CDR3: CASSSTGHSNQPQHF. The CDR3 bases are TGTGCCAGCAGTTCGACAGGGCATAGCAATCAGCCCCAGCATTTT.

CDR3 in amino acids: CASSAYYEQYF. For the CDR3, the DNA is TGTGCCAGCAGTGCCTATTACGAGCAGTACTTC. This chain uses TRBV2 with TRBJ2-7; D is unresolved. V was pared by 4 bases and J by 4 bases, with 5 bases between. From germline, CDR1 is SNHLY and CDR2 FYNNEI. The CDR3 extends over 11 amino acids.

V gene TRBV5-1 combines with J gene TRBJ2-5; 7 nucleotides match TRBD2. The CDR3 extends over 14 amino acids. Trimming took 0 bases from V and 4 from J; bases not matched to a gene: 3. CDR1 and CDR2 (germline): SGHRS, YFSETQ. The CDR3 coding sequence is TGCGCCAGCAGCTTGGGGACTAGAAGAGAGACCCAGTACTTC. It is translated as CASSLGTRRETQYF.

The chain is built from TRBV4-2 and TRBJ2-2, with unresolved D. V dropped 1 base and J dropped 5 bases, with 5 bases sitting between them. This CDR3 comprises 13 residues. Germline CDR1 LGHNA, CDR2 YNFKEQ. The CDR3 sequence is CASSQGGTGELFF. The CDR3 nucleotides read TGTGCCAGCAGCCAAGGTGGGACCGGGGAGCTGTTTTTT.

The genes are TRBV15 and TRBJ1-2, with no clear D. This CDR3 is 15 amino acids long. The germline V gene encodes CDR1 LNHNV and CDR2 YYDKDF (reference sequence). V was shortened by 0 bases and J by 2 bases, with 10 bases between the two germline ends. The CDR3 region is CATSREPRGNYGYTF. The CDR3 nucleotides read TGTGCCACCAGCAGAGAACCCCGGGGAAACTATGGCTACACCTTC.

The chain employs TRBV10-3 and TRBJ2-1, with D possibly being TRBD2 (5 bases). CDR1 and CDR2 (germline): ENHRY, SYGVKD. With 3 bases removed from V and 6 bases from J, the gap between germline ends came to 9 bases. CDR3 length: 13 residues. The CDR3 spells CAISDGLANEQFF. CDR3 nucleotide sequence: TGTGCCATCAGTGACGGGCTAGCCAATGAGCAGTTCTTC.

This clone was counted a single time. The chain recombines TRBV6-4 with TRBJ1-3; D is ambiguous. Trimming pared 2 bases from V and 0 bases from J, leaving 17 bases between. The germline V gene has CDR1 MRHNA and CDR2 SNTAGT. CDR3 length: 18 amino acids. CDR3 region: CASSDPTPKSSSGNTIYF. In DNA form, the CDR3 reads TGTGCCAGCAGTGACCCAACACCCAAGTCGAGCTCTGGAAACACCATATATTTT.

The rearrangement links TRBV29-1 to TRBJ1-2; tentatively, D is TRBD1 (5 bases). Per the germline V gene, CDR1 is SQVTM and CDR2 is ANQGSEA. V was shortened by 3 bases and J by 4 bases, with 15 bases between the two germline ends. This CDR3 has 14 amino acids. This chain's CDR3 is CSVDRGREAYGYTF. The CDR3 DNA sequence: TGCAGCGTTGATCGGGGCAGGGAGGCCTATGGCTACACCTTC.

The chain combines TRBV2 with TRBJ2-2, with D perhaps matching TRBD1 (6 bases). CDR1 and CDR2 from the germline V gene are SNHLY and FYNNEI. The CDR3 sequence is 13 residues long. The V gene lost 6 bases and the J gene lost 5 bases, with 10 bases spanning the gap. The CDR3 DNA is TGTGCCAGCAGGGTACAGGGTACCGGGGAGCTGTTTTTT. Translation: CASRVQGTGELFF.

The chain joins TRBV18 to TRBJ2-4; 10 bases fit TRBD1. CDR1 is KGHSH, CDR2 LQKENI, per germline. The CDR3 runs 18 residues. V trimming: 0 bases; J trimming: 0 bases; junction bases outside the gene matches: 5. The chain's CDR3 is CASSPPGTGDLAKNIQYF. CDR3 coding DNA: TGTGCCAGCTCACCACCGGGGACAGGGGATCTAGCCAAAAACATTCAGTACTTC.

With respect to this clone: The CDR3 does not end in the conserved phenylalanine or tryptophan, so this is likely a read error. The DNA is omitted, as the CDR3 cannot be located on it reliably, and the CDR3 follows TCRdb's listing. The chain couples TRBV4-1 to TRBJ2-7. CDR1 is MGHRA and CDR2 is YSYEKL in the germline V gene. The CDR3 region is 10 residues in length, termini included. This CDR3 is CASSKGKGGP.

This clone has just one count. The chain links TRBV7-2 to TRBJ2-2; D not resolved. Germline CDR1 and CDR2: SGHTA and FQGNSA. Between the trimmed V and J ends, which lost 3 bases and 4 bases, there was a span of 15 bases. CDR3 length: 16 residues. The CDR3 is CASSLTSTSRTGELFF. CDR3 sequence (DNA): TGTGCCAGCAGCTTGACGAGTACCTCGCGCACCGGGGAGCTGTTTTTT.